The 9 T cell receptor beta chains in this list originate from one sample, sequenced in a study of patients and donors after allogeneic stem cell transplantation. Each CDR3 protein is one row after TCRdb ran MiXCR on the RT-PCR reads. This sample has about 200,000 distinct CDR3 sequences; about 38% occur once, and the top ten carry 11%. Input material: blood, either unsorted or a sorted T cell fraction (not recorded which). The receptors were gathered from a human donor who was either an allogeneic HSCT recipient or a stem cell or donor lymphocyte infusion donor (not recorded which). It is not recorded whose cells these are; they may come from a transplant donor.

The J gene is TRBJ2-7, the V gene TRBV10-3; the D is unclear. Trimming removed 2 bases at V and 3 bases at J, with 17 bases between. The CDR3 length is 16 residues. Germline loops: CDR1 ENHRY, CDR2 SYGVKD. The CDR3 region is CAISEGPPRELYEQYF. In DNA form, the CDR3 reads TGTGCCATCAGTGAGGGGCCTCCTAGGGAACTCTACGAGCAGTACTTC.

This clonotype was detected a few times. The chain joins TRBV20-1 to TRBJ2-3, with D perhaps matching TRBD2 (6 bases). Trimming stripped 0 bases from V and 7 bases from J, with 14 bases between. Germline loops: CDR1 DFQATT, CDR2 SNEGSKA (reference sequence). The CDR3 is 14 residues long. CDR3 sequence: CSARDGAGIHTQYF. The CDR3 coding sequence is TGCAGTGCTAGAGATGGGGCGGGGATACATACGCAGTATTTT.

The V gene is TRBV7-9, the J gene TRBJ2-7, with TRBD1 matching 8 bases. The germline CDR1 and CDR2 sequences are SEHNR and FQNEAQ (reference sequence). J lost 2 bases, V lost 5 bases, and 8 bases had no gene match. This CDR3 is 15 amino acids long. CDR3 DNA sequence: TGTGCCAGCAGCCTTTGGGACAGGCAAACCTACGAGCAGTACTTC. Translated: CASSLWDRQTYEQYF.

This clonotype was recorded a few times. The chain couples TRBV27 to TRBJ2-7; 9 bases are shared with TRBD1. Germline V lookup: CDR1 MNHEY, CDR2 SMNVEV (reference sequence). V was pared by 2 bases and J by 1 base, with 3 bases of the junction left unmatched. CDR3 length: 15 residues. Here the CDR3 DNA reads TGTGCCAGCAGTTTAGGGACAGGGCCATCCTACGAGCAGTACTTC. It codes for CASSLGTGPSYEQYF.

This sequence joins TRBV6-5 and TRBJ2-7; 9 positions match TRBD1. The CDR3 spans 15 residues. Germline loops: CDR1 MNHEY, CDR2 SVGAGI. V lost 2 bases and J lost 6; bases outside the gene matches: 8. The DNA of the CDR3 is TGTGCCAGCAGTTACGTGGGGACAGGGCGCGGCGAGCAGTACTTC. As protein: CASSYVGTGRGEQYF.

This clonotype was counted once. In DNA form, the CDR3 reads TGTGCCAGCAGTGAAGCACCGACAGGGGGCTTTGGCTACACCTTC. Translated: CASSEAPTGGFGYTF. The V and J genes are TRBV6-1 and TRBJ1-2; 10 nucleotides align to TRBD1. CDR1 and CDR2 (germline): MNHNS, SASEGT. The CDR3 runs to 15 residues. V trimming: 0 bases; J trimming: 7 bases; junction bases outside the gene matches: 5.

The chain combines TRBV5-1 with TRBJ2-7, with 8 bases aligning to TRBD1. With 1 base clipped from V and 3 bases from J, the junction kept 12 bases outside the gene matches. Germline V gene lookup returns CDR1 SGHRS and CDR2 YFSETQ. The CDR3 covers 17 residues. The CDR3 DNA reads TGCGCCAGCAGCTTGCGAGGACAGGGACCGTCGGACTACGAGCAGTACTTC. Protein sequence: CASSLRGQGPSDYEQYF.

This chain links TRBV14 with TRBJ1-5; 7 bases line up with TRBD1. This CDR3 is built from 14 residues. Per the germline V gene, CDR1 is SGHDN and CDR2 is FVKESK. V shed 4 bases and J 9 bases; nucleotides not matched to a gene: 9. DNA for the CDR3: TGTGCCAGCAGCCCCGGACAGGCTCTCGGGCCCCAGCATTTT. Translation: CASSPGQALGPQHF.

The CDR3 is CSARGARGLGNTIYF. The DNA of the CDR3 is TGCAGTGCTAGAGGCGCCAGGGGCCTTGGAAACACCATATATTTT. The rearrangement joins TRBV20-1 to TRBJ1-3; the D gene is possibly TRBD1 (6 bases). V was trimmed by 1 base and J by 3 bases, leaving 13 bases between them. CDR3 length: 15 amino acids. CDR1 DFQATT and CDR2 SNEGSKA come from the germline V gene (reference sequence).